A single T cell receptor (beta chain) is shown here with its context. In Seattle, patients joined the study during active infection and were tracked longitudinally. In the study's own analysis: Reference gene primer amplification gave estimated nucleated cell counts. Repertoires were generated with immunoSEQ multiplex PCR, while TCRdb's copy carries only in-frame clones and drops some. Clonal size and the V and J genes are those of that table, whereas D and trimming came from the DNA. The sample consists of about 170,000 clones, over 80% of them appearing once. These data belong to a study of blood T cell repertoires in COVID-19. This CDR3 spans 12 amino acids. Trimming cost V 4 bases and J 7 bases; bases outside gene matches: 6. CDR1 is SQVTM, CDR2 ANQGSEA, per germline.

The chain combines TRBV29-1 with TRBJ1-1, with 7 bases lining up with TRBD1. The material sequenced was peripheral blood. The sequence came from a man aged 25 to 45 with COVID-19, enrolled during active disease. CDR3 coding DNA: TGCAGCGTTGTCGACAGGGCCGTTGAAGCTTTCTTT. It encodes CSVVDRAVEAFF.